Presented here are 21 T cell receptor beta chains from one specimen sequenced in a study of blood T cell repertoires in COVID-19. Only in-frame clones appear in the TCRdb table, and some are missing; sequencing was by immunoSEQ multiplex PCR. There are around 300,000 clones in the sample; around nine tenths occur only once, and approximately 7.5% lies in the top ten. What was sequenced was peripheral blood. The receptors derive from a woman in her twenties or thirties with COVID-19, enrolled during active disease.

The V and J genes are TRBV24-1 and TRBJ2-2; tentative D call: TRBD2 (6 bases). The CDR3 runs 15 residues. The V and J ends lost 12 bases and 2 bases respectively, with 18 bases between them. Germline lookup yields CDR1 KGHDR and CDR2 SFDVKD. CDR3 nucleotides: TGTGCCTCCGAAAAAGGGAGGTCCAACACCGGGGAGCTGTTTTTT. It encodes CASEKGRSNTGELFF.

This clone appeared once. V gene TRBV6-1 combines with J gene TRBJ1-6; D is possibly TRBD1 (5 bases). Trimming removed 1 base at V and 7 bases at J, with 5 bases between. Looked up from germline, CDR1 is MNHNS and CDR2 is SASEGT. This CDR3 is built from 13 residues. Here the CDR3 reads CASSEDRNSPLHF. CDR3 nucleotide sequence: TGTGCCAGCAGTGAAGACAGGAATTCACCCCTCCACTTT.

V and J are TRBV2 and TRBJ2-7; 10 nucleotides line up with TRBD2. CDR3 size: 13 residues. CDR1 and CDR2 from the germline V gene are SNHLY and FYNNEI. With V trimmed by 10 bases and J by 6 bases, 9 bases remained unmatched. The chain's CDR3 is CATGAGGGGEQYF. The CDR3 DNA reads TGTGCCACCGGAGCGGGAGGGGGGGGCGAGCAGTACTTC.

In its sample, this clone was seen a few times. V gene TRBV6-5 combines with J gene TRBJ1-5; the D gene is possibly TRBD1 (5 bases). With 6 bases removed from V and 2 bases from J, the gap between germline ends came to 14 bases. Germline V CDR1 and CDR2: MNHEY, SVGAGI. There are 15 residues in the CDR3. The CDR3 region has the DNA TGTGCCAGCAGGAACGGGGGAGGTGGCAATCAGCCCCAGCATTTT. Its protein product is CASRNGGGGNQPQHF.

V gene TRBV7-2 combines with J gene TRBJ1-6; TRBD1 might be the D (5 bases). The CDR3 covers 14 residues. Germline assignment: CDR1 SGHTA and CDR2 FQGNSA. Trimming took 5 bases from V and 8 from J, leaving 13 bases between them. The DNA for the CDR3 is TGTGCCAGCAGCGACCGGAGCAGGGATTCACCCCTCCACTTT. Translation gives CASSDRSRDSPLHF.

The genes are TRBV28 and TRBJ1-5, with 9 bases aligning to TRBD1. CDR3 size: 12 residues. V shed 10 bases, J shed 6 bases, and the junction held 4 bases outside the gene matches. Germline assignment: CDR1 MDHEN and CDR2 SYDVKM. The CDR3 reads CATTGGLQPQHF. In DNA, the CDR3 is TGTGCCACCACAGGGGGCCTTCAGCCCCAGCATTTT. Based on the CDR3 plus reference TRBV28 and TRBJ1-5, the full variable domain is DVKVTQSSRYLVKRTGEKVFLECVQDMDHENMFWYRQDPGLGLRLIYFSYDVKMKEKGDIPEGYSVSREKKERFSLILESASTNQTSMYLCATTGGLQPQHFGDGTRLSIL.

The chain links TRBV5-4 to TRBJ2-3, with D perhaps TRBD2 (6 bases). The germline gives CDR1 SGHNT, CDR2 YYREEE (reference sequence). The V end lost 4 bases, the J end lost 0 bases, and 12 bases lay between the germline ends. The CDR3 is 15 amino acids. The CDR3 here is CASSRGGGSTDTQYF. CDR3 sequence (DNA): TGTGCCAGCAGCAGGGGAGGAGGAAGCACAGATACGCAGTATTTT. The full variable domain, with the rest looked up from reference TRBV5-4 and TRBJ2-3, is ETGVTQSPTHLIKTRGQQVTLRCSSQSGHNTVSWYQQALGQGPQFIFQYYREEENGRGNFPPRFSGLQFPNYSSELNVNALELDDSALYLCASSRGGGSTDTQYFGPGTRLTVL.

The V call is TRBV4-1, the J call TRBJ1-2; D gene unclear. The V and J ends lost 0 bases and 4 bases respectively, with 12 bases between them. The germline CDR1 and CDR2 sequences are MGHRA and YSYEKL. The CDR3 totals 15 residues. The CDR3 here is CASSQEGSTGYGYTF. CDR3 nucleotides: TGCGCCAGCAGCCAAGAAGGAAGTACGGGCTATGGCTACACCTTC.

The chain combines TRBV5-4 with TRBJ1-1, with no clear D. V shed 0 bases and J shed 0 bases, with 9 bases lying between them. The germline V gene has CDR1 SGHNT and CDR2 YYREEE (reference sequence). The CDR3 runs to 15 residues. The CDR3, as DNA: TGTGCCAGCAGCTTGGGAATACATGTGAACACTGAAGCTTTCTTT. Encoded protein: CASSLGIHVNTEAFF.

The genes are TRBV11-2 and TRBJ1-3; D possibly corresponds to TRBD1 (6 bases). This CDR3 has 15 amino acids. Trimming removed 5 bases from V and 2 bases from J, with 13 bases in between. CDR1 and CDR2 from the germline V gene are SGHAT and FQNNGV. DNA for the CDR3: TGTGCCAGCAGCAACCGACAGGCCGCTGGAAACACCATATATTTT. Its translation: CASSNRQAAGNTIYF.

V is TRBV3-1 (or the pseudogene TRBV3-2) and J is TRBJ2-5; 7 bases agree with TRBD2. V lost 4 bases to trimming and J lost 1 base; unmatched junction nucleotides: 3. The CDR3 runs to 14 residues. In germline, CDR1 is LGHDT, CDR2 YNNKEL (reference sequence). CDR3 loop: CASSLASGQETQYF. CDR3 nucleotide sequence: TGTGCCAGCAGCCTGGCTAGCGGCCAAGAGACCCAGTACTTC.

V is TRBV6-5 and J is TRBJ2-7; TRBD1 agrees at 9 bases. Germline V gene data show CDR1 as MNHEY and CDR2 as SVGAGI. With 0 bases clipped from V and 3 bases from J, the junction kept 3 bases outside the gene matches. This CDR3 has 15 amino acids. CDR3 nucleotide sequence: TGTGCCAGCAGTTACTCGAGGGACAGGGTCTACGAGCAGTACTTC. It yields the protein CASSYSRDRVYEQYF.

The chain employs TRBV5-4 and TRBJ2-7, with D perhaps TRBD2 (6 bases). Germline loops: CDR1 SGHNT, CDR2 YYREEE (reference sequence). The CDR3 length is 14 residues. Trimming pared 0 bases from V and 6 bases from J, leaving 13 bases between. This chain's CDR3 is CASSLAVVGGEQYF. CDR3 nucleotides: TGTGCCAGCAGCTTGGCGGTGGTGGGGGGCGAGCAGTACTTC.

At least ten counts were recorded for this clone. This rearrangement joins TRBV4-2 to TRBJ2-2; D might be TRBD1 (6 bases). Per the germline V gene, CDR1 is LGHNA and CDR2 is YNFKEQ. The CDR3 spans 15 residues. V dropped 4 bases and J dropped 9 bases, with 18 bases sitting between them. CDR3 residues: CASSPIRGSARELFF. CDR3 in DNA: TGTGCCAGCAGCCCGATCAGGGGTTCAGCCCGGGAGCTGTTTTTT.

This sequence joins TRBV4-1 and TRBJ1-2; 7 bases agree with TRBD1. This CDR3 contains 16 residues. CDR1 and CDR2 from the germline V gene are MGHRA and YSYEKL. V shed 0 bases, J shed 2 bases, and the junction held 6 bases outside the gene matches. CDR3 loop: CASSQEGGQINYGYTF. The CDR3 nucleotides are TGCGCCAGCAGCCAAGAGGGGGGACAGATCAACTATGGCTACACCTTC.

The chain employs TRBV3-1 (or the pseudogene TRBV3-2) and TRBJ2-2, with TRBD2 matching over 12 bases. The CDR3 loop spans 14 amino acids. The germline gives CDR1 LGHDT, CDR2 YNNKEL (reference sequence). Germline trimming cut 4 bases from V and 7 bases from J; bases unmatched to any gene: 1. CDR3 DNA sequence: TGTGCCAGCAGCCGACTAGCGGGAGTCGGGGAGCTGTTTTTT. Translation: CASSRLAGVGELFF.

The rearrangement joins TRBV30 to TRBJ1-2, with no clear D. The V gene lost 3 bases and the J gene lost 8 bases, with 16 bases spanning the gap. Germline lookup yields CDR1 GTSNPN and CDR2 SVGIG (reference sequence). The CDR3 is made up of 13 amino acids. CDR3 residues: CAWSLGRGGGYTF. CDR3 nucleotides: TGTGCCTGGAGCCTCGGAAGAGGTGGAGGCTACACCTTC.

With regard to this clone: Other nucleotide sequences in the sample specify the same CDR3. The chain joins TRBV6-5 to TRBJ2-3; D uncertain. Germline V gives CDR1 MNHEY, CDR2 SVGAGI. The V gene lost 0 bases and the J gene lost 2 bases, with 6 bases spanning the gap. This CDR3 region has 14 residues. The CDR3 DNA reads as TGTGCCAGCAGTTACTCGAGGTCCACAGATACGCAGTATTTT. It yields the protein CASSYSRSTDTQYF.

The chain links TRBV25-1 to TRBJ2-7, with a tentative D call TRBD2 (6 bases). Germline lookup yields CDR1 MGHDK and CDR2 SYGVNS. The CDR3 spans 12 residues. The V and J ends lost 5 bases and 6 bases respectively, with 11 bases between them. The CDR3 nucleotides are TGTGCCAGCAGTTACGGGAGCACCGAGCAGTACTTC. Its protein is CASSYGSTEQYF.

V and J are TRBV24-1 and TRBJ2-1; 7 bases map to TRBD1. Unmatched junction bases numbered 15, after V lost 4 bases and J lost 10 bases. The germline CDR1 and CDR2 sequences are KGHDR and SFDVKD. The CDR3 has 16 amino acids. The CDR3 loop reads CATSEPGGTRRSEQFF. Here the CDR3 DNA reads TGTGCCACCAGTGAGCCAGGGGGAACAAGGCGGTCGGAGCAGTTCTTC.

The CDR3 bases are TGTGCCAGCAGCCCCCGACTAGCGGGAGTATCAGATACGCAGTATTTT. Translated, it gives CASSPRLAGVSDTQYF. The chain joins TRBV9 to TRBJ2-3; 12 bases line up with TRBD2. The CDR3 covers 16 residues. Per the germline V gene, CDR1 is SGDLS and CDR2 is YYNGEE. V dropped 4 bases and J dropped 4; count of bases not matched to a gene: 7.